The next 21 T cell receptor beta chains were all read from a single sample in a study of beta chain features in type 1 diabetes. Every bit of the isolated RNA underwent reverse transcription, so sequencing read expressed TCRB transcripts. Produced via immunoSEQ multiplex PCR; TCRdb's table is partial and in-frame only. The sample holds roughly 250,000 clones; about 9.3% are singletons and the top ten take just under 0.035%. The sequencing sample was made of naive CD4+ T cells from blood. All receptors derive from a woman younger than 35 in good health.

This clone was recorded a few times. This chain connects TRBV18 to TRBJ2-7; 8 nucleotides agree with TRBD1. This CDR3 is 18 amino acids long. The germline V gene has CDR1 KGHSH and CDR2 LQKENI. The V and J ends lost 0 bases and 0 bases, in that order; junction bases with no gene match: 10. The CDR3, as DNA: TGTGCCAGCTCACCACCCATTTCCGGGACAGGTAACTCCTACGAGCAGTACTTC. The encoded protein is CASSPPISGTGNSYEQYF.

This clone has more than one count but fewer than ten. The chain combines TRBV5-1 with TRBJ2-5; 8 bases align to TRBD1. Unmatched junction bases numbered 8, after V lost 4 bases and J lost 6 bases. CDR1 is SGHRS and CDR2 is YFSETQ in the germline V gene. This CDR3 has 14 amino acids. DNA for the CDR3: TGCGCCAGCAGCCTAAATCGACAGGGGCAGACCCAGTACTTC. The encoded protein is CASSLNRQGQTQYF.

This clone was found a few times. The chain employs TRBV11-2 and TRBJ2-7; tentative D call: TRBD2 (6 bases). The CDR3 loop spans 13 amino acids. Looked up from germline, CDR1 is SGHAT and CDR2 is FQNNGV. Deletions cut 6 bases from V and 6 bases from J, with 15 bases between. CDR3 sequence: CASSQGNGGEQYF. The CDR3 bases are TGTGCCAGCAGTCAGGGAAACGGGGGCGAGCAGTACTTC.

This clone was detected only a few times. This chain connects TRBV11-2 to TRBJ1-5; D is unresolved. Germline CDR1 reads SGHAT; CDR2 reads FQNNGV. This CDR3 spans 14 amino acids. With 1 base removed from V and 1 base from J, the gap between germline ends came to 5 bases. CDR3 region: CASSLVESNQPQHF. The CDR3 DNA sequence: TGTGCCAGCAGCTTAGTGGAGAGCAATCAGCCCCAGCATTTT.

This clone showed up just a few times. This chain joins TRBV7-2 and TRBJ1-5; possible D gene TRBD1, 5 bases. The CDR3 runs to 16 residues. The germline V gene has CDR1 SGHTA and CDR2 FQGNSA. The V and J ends lost 1 base and 2 bases respectively, with 12 bases between them. The CDR3 here is CASSLEFTRGNQPQHF. DNA for the CDR3: TGTGCCAGCAGCTTAGAATTCACCAGGGGCAATCAGCCCCAGCATTTT.

This clone was seen a few times. The gene calls are TRBV12-5 and TRBJ1-1; 9 bases are a match to TRBD1. CDR3 length equals 14 residues. V gave up 6 bases and J gave up 5 bases; unmatched junction bases: 7. Germline lookup yields CDR1 LGHNT and CDR2 FRNRAP. The CDR3 DNA sequence: TGTGCTAGTGGGCAAACAGGGGGCGCGACTGAAGCTTTCTTT. Translating it yields CASGQTGGATEAFF.

This rearrangement joins TRBV6-1 to TRBJ1-4; tentatively, D is TRBD1 (5 bases). CDR3 size: 15 residues. Germline loops: CDR1 MNHNS, CDR2 SASEGT. V lost 6 bases, J lost 0 bases, and 11 bases lay in between. CDR3 in amino acids: CASRSRDSTNEKLFF. CDR3 DNA sequence: TGTGCCAGCAGGAGCAGGGATTCAACTAATGAAAAACTGTTTTTT.

This clone was detected only a few times. The rearrangement uses TRBV6-1 and TRBJ2-3, with a weak D call TRBD2 (6 bases). The CDR3 sequence is 13 residues long. V was trimmed by 8 bases and J by 4 bases, leaving 13 bases between them. Germline CDR1 reads MNHNS; CDR2 reads SASEGT. As DNA, the CDR3 is TGTGCCAGCCTAGGACTACCAGCAGATACGCAGTATTTT. Amino acids: CASLGLPADTQYF.

This clone has just a few counts. Other DNA sequences of this sample code for an identical CDR3. This chain joins TRBV30 and TRBJ1-1, with a possible D match to TRBD1 (6 bases). Germline loops: CDR1 GTSNPN, CDR2 SVGIG (reference sequence). CDR3 length equals 14 residues. V was cut by 0 bases and J by 3 bases, with 11 bases left in between. The CDR3 here is CAWSVGQGYTEAFF. CDR3 in DNA: TGTGCCTGGAGTGTAGGCCAGGGGTACACTGAAGCTTTCTTT.

This chain connects TRBV6-6 to TRBJ1-5; D unresolved. With 0 bases removed from V and 7 bases from J, the gap between germline ends came to 7 bases. Germline V gene data show CDR1 as MNHNY and CDR2 as SVGAGI (reference sequence). The CDR3 extends over 13 amino acids. The CDR3 DNA reads TGTGCCAGCAGTTACTCGATAGAGCAGCCCCAGCATTTT. Translating gives CASSYSIEQPQHF.

This clone was picked up a small number of times. This chain joins TRBV4-1 and TRBJ2-5; D is unclear. The DNA matches TRBJ2-7 better at its end, which makes the J call doubtful. The CDR3 length is 13 residues. Looked up from germline, CDR1 is MGHRA and CDR2 is YSYEKL. The CDR3 protein is CASSQGLYYEQYF. DNA for the CDR3: TGCGCCAGCAGCCAAGGACTGTACTACGAGCAGTACTTC.

The chain links TRBV5-1 to TRBJ1-2; D unclear. This CDR3 spans 15 amino acids. CDR1 is SGHRS and CDR2 is YFSETQ in the germline V gene. Trimming stripped 4 bases from V and 7 bases from J, with 20 bases between. CDR3 nucleotides: TGCGCCAGCAGCCGTTTGGGAGGGATAGATAGTGGCTACACCTTC. Protein sequence: CASSRLGGIDSGYTF.

The genes are TRBV19 and TRBJ1-1, with D perhaps matching TRBD1 (5 bases). CDR1 and CDR2 (germline): LNHDA, SQIVND (reference sequence). The CDR3 covers 15 residues. V lost 4 bases and J 1 base, leaving 13 bases between the germline ends. This CDR3 is CASSRGPLKNTEAFF. The DNA for the CDR3 is TGTGCCAGTAGTAGGGGCCCTCTAAAGAACACTGAAGCTTTCTTT.

Only a few counts were recorded for this clone. J is TRBJ2-4 and V is TRBV7-9; 7 nucleotides line up with TRBD1. This CDR3 is built from 14 residues. The germline V gene has CDR1 SEHNR and CDR2 FQNEAQ (reference sequence). V dropped 5 bases and J dropped 7; count of bases not matched to a gene: 8. The CDR3 spells CASSQGQYENIQYF. As DNA, the CDR3 is TGTGCCAGCAGCCAGGGACAGTACGAGAACATTCAGTACTTC. The full variable domain, its missing parts supplied by reference TRBV7-9 and TRBJ2-4, is DTGVSQNPRHKITKRGQNVTFRCDPISEHNRLYWYRQTLGQGPEFLTYFQNEAQLEKSRLLSDRFSAERPKGSFSTLEIQRTEQGDSAMYLCASSQGQYENIQYFGAGTRLSVL.

The chain joins TRBV30 to TRBJ1-6, with a weak D call TRBD1 (5 bases). Germline CDR1 is GTSNPN and CDR2 is SVGIG (reference sequence). This CDR3 region has 14 residues. Trimming shortened V by 2 bases and J by 16 bases, and 21 bases separated the two germline ends. The CDR3 coding sequence is TGTGCCTGGAGTCTTCGGACCGGGCGGGGGGTTCTCCACTTT. Protein product: CAWSLRTGRGVLHF.

As for this clone: The same CDR3 can be traced to other DNA sequences in this sample. The chain combines TRBV5-1 with TRBJ2-1; TRBD2 aligns across 11 bases. The CDR3 has 15 residues. Germline lookup yields CDR1 SGHRS and CDR2 YFSETQ. Losses at the gene ends were 3 bases for V and 4 bases for J; bases not matched to a gene: 3. CDR3 bases: TGCGCCAGCAGCTCCGGGACTAGCGGTTACAATGAGCAGTTCTTC. The encoded protein is CASSSGTSGYNEQFF.

The V and J genes are TRBV7-9 and TRBJ2-3; D remains ambiguous. With 1 base removed from V and 0 bases from J, the gap between germline ends came to 8 bases. Per germline, CDR1 SEHNR and CDR2 FQNEAQ (reference sequence). CDR3 length equals 15 residues. The CDR3 loop is CASSLGEISTDTQYF. The CDR3 region has the DNA TGTGCCAGCAGCTTAGGCGAAATTAGCACAGATACGCAGTATTTT.

The genes are TRBV7-9 and TRBJ2-2; maybe TRBD2 (6 bases). Germline loops: CDR1 SEHNR, CDR2 FQNEAQ (reference sequence). V dropped 5 bases and J dropped 1 base, with 14 bases sitting between them. The CDR3 length is 16 residues. The CDR3 here is CASSPPGGRNTGELFF. The DNA for the CDR3 is TGTGCCAGCAGCCCCCCTGGGGGGAGGAACACCGGGGAGCTGTTTTTT.

V and J are TRBV10-3 and TRBJ1-3, with unresolved D. V was pared by 2 bases and J by 4 bases, with 9 bases between. Per germline, CDR1 ENHRY and CDR2 SYGVKD. This CDR3 has 14 residues. The CDR3 reads CAISELRSGNTIYF. DNA for the CDR3: TGTGCCATCAGTGAGCTCCGGTCGGGAAACACCATATATTTT.

The chain recombines TRBV4-1 with TRBJ1-6; D possibly corresponds to TRBD1 (6 bases). CDR3 length equals 14 residues. The germline gives CDR1 MGHRA, CDR2 YSYEKL. Trimming shortened V by 4 bases and J by 9 bases, and 13 bases separated the two germline ends. CDR3 sequence: CASSPQGQSSPLHF. The CDR3 region has the DNA TGCGCCAGCAGCCCACAGGGTCAGAGTTCACCCCTCCACTTT.

This clone appeared a few times. This sequence joins TRBV30 and TRBJ1-2, with 8 positions matching TRBD1. The CDR3 totals 12 residues. Germline trimming cut 1 base from V and 5 bases from J; bases unmatched to any gene: 0. Germline V gene lookup returns CDR1 GTSNPN and CDR2 SVGIG (reference sequence). The CDR3 protein is CAWSGQGYGYTF. In DNA form, the CDR3 reads TGTGCCTGGAGTGGACAGGGGTATGGCTACACCTTC.